This T cell receptor beta chain was identified during a study of T cells in Graves' hyperthyroidism and ophthalmopathy. Study outcomes and limitations: In the analysis, a 13 V-J model separated ophthalmopathy from stable hyperthyroidism.

In its sample, this clonotype was seen many times. Its target is not known. RNA transcripts yielded amplified TCR beta CDR3 regions. The study used the HTBI primer set for a first-round RT-PCR of the TCR CDR3. TCRdb ran MiXCR on the multiplex PCR reads and lists one entry per CDR3 protein. The repertoire holds 550,000 to 600,000 distinct CDR3 sequences, with 14% as singletons. Germline-derived CDR1 and CDR2 are SGHVS and FQNEAQ. The germline V and J ends were trimmed by 4 bases and 4 bases, with 11 bases remaining between them. This CDR3 region has 14 residues. Individuals with ophthalmopathy presented a Clinical Activity Score of at least 3, a NOSPECS grade of at least 4 and a duration under 3 months. The study left out patients who had uncontrolled infection, other autoimmune disease, pregnancy or lactation.

The chain links TRBV7-8 to TRBJ1-3; D uncertain. Sequenced material: blood. The sequence came from a woman between 18 and 30 years old with Graves' ophthalmopathy. This chain's CDR3 is CASSYDFRGNTIYF. The DNA for the CDR3 is TGTGCCAGCAGCTACGACTTTCGAGGAAACACCATATATTTT.